A selection of T cell receptor beta chains follows, all from one sample in a study of T cells in Graves' hyperthyroidism and ophthalmopathy. TCRdb re-called the multiplex PCR reads with MiXCR, one entry per CDR3 protein. The sample shows fewer than 500,000 distinct CDR3 sequences, roughly 15% of them seen only once. Sequenced input: blood. The receptors derive from a woman aged 25 to 39 with Graves' ophthalmopathy. The CDR3 runs from the conserved cysteine through the conserved F or W. D genes are given only for firm matches. Clone size is given for some rows only: seen once, a few or many times, or a class if the clone is expanded.

CDR3aa	CDR3nt	d_gene	v_gene	j_gene	abundance
CSGVGTEAFF	TGCAGCGGGGTTGGGACTGAAGCTTTCTTT	-	TRBV29-1	TRBJ1-1	-
CASSAPGRISYSNQPQHF	TGTGCCAGCAGTGCGCCGGGACGCATAAGTTATAGCAATCAGCCCCAGCATTTT	-	TRBV6-4	TRBJ1-5	many
CSVAGTGVGNTIYF	TGCAGCGTTGCCGGGACAGGGGTCGGAAACACCATATATTTT	TRBD1	TRBV29-1	TRBJ1-3	many
CASSPQGQVGGETQYF	TGTGCCAGCTCACCTCAAGGACAGGTTGGGGGAGAGACCCAGTACTTC	TRBD1	TRBV18	TRBJ2-5	-
CASSLSGSNNEQFF	TGTGCCAGCAGCCTGTCCGGGAGTAACAATGAGCAGTTCTTC	-	TRBV7-3	TRBJ2-1	many
CASSRNQGGPYEQYF	TGTGCCAGCAGTAGGAATCAGGGGGGACCCTACGAGCAGTACTTC	-	TRBV28	TRBJ2-7	many
CASSPRQAQNYGYTF	TGTGCCAGCTCACCAAGGCAGGCGCAGAACTATGGCTACACCTTC	-	TRBV18	TRBJ1-2	many
CAWRRQRDTEAFF	TGTGCCTGGAGAAGGCAGAGGGACACTGAAGCTTTCTTT	-	TRBV30	TRBJ1-1	many
CASSSQQRGGFNEQFF	TGTGCCAGCAGTTCGCAACAGCGGGGGGGTTTCAATGAGCAGTTCTTC	TRBD2	TRBV6-2/TRBV6-3	TRBJ2-1	many
CASKGQGAHGQPQHF	TGTGCCAGCAAGGGACAGGGGGCGCATGGTCAGCCCCAGCATTTT	TRBD1	TRBV6-1	TRBJ1-5	many
CASSPSGGSAQPQHF	TGTGCCAGCAGCCCCTCCGGGGGCTCGGCGCAGCCCCAGCATTTT	-	TRBV7-8	TRBJ1-5	many
CASSQTGSSTDTRYF	TGTGCCAGCAGCCAGACAGGTTCTAGCACAGATACGCGGTATTTT	-	TRBV7-9	TRBJ2-3	-
CASSQLDVYSNQPQHF	TGTGCCAGCAGTCAGCTGGATGTTTATAGCAATCAGCCCCAGCATTTT	-	TRBV28	TRBJ1-5	many
CSATGSSSEKLFF	TGCAGTGCCACGGGGTCTTCGAGTGAAAAACTGTTTTTT	-	TRBV20-1	TRBJ1-4	few
CATMRGRAHQGKNIQYF	TGTGCCACCATGAGGGGCAGGGCGCACCAGGGCAAAAACATTCAGTACTTC	-	TRBV15	TRBJ2-4	-
CASSFDSGGPLASREQFF	TGTGCCAGCAGTTTTGACTCGGGGGGGCCATTAGCTTCGCGTGAGCAGTTCTTC	TRBD2	TRBV12-3/TRBV12-4	TRBJ2-1	many
CASSPGGLWNSPLHF	TGTGCCAGCAGTCCAGGGGGCTTATGGAATTCACCCCTCCACTTT	TRBD1	TRBV12-3/TRBV12-4	TRBJ1-6	many
CASTLAGGPADTQYF	TGCGCCAGCACCCTAGCGGGGGGGCCGGCAGATACGCAGTATTTT	TRBD2	TRBV5-1	TRBJ2-3	many
CASSLSTDRPNQPQHF	TGTGCCAGCAGTTTATCAACAGACCGGCCCAATCAGCCCCAGCATTTT	-	TRBV28	TRBJ1-5	many
CASSSNDLRYTYEQYF	TGTGCCAGCAGCTCGAACGACCTCAGGTATACCTACGAGCAGTACTTC	-	TRBV2	TRBJ2-7	-
CASSQSLGKTGELFF	TGCGCCAGCAGCCAATCTTTGGGGAAAACCGGGGAGCTGTTTTTT	-	TRBV4-1	TRBJ2-2	-
CASSRDGETQYF	TGTGCCAGCAGCAGGGACGGGGAGACCCAGTACTTC	-	TRBV5-6	TRBJ2-5	few
CASSSDRNTEAFF	TGTGCCAGCAGCTCCGACAGGAACACTGAAGCTTTCTTT	-	TRBV7-9	TRBJ1-1	many
CASSPTGGLAKNIQYF	TGTGCCAGCAGCCCAACCGGGGGGTTAGCCAAAAACATTCAGTACTTC	TRBD2	TRBV7-6	TRBJ2-4	-
CASIPAGAADTQYF	TGTGCCAGCATTCCAGCGGGCGCCGCAGATACGCAGTATTTT	-	TRBV27	TRBJ2-3	-
CASSAFLGDYYGYTF	TGTGCCAGCAGCGCGTTTCTTGGGGACTACTATGGCTACACCTTC	-	TRBV9	TRBJ1-2	-
CASSTTGVGYTF	TGTGCCAGTAGTACCACAGGGGTCGGCTACACCTTC	TRBD1	TRBV19	TRBJ1-2	-
CASSQDAPDRANSPLHF	TGCGCCAGCAGCCAAGATGCCCCGGACAGGGCCAATTCACCCCTCCACTTT	TRBD1	TRBV4-1	TRBJ1-6	-
CASSPSGGGDGELFF	TGTGCCAGCAGTCCCTCCGGGGGGGGAGACGGGGAGCTGTTTTTT	TRBD2	TRBV7-3	TRBJ2-2	-
CATSRAAGTGELFF	TGTGCCACCAGCAGAGCCGCGGGCACCGGGGAGCTGTTTTTT	-	TRBV15	TRBJ2-2	-
CASSYRDSLRNTEAFF	TGTGCCAGCAGTTACCGGGACTCCCTGAGGAACACTGAAGCTTTCTTT	-	TRBV6-1	TRBJ1-1	-
CASSPGTDLYEQYF	TGTGCCAGCAGCCCCGGGACAGACCTCTACGAGCAGTACTTC	TRBD1	TRBV5-6	TRBJ2-7	few
CSVGGGVGELFF	TGCAGCGTTGGGGGGGGAGTCGGGGAGCTGTTTTTT	TRBD2	TRBV29-1	TRBJ2-2	few
CASRPRVRRGSTDTQYF	TGTGCCAGCAGACCACGTGTGCGGCGGGGTAGCACAGATACGCAGTATTTT	-	TRBV7-9	TRBJ2-3	many
CASSSPSSAGGQGDTQYF	TGTGCCAGCAGTTCCCCCTCCTCGGCGGGGGGGCAGGGAGATACGCAGTATTTT	TRBD2	TRBV28	TRBJ2-3	-
CASSTGGWGTEAFF	TGTGCCAGCAGTACAGGGGGCTGGGGCACTGAAGCTTTCTTT	TRBD1	TRBV7-2	TRBJ1-1	many
CAWSGVVSTGELFF	TGTGCCTGGAGTGGAGTTGTCAGCACCGGGGAGCTGTTTTTT	-	TRBV30	TRBJ2-2	many
CASSQDGGRIYGYTF	TGTGCCAGCAGCCAAGATGGCGGACGGATCTATGGCTACACCTTC	-	TRBV3-1	TRBJ1-2	many
CASSFFGGGLTDTQYF	TGTGCCAGCAGTTTTTTCGGAGGGGGGTTGACAGATACGCAGTATTTT	-	TRBV28	TRBJ2-3	many
CASSWLGSGGPQAFYNEQFF	TGTGCCAGCAGTTGGTTGGGTAGCGGGGGGCCTCAAGCGTTCTACAATGAGCAGTTCTTC	TRBD2	TRBV28	TRBJ2-1	many
CSARALDRVLEQYF	TGCAGTGCTAGAGCCTTGGACCGGGTCTTGGAGCAGTACTTC	-	TRBV20-1	TRBJ2-7	-
CASSDSLSSYEQYF	TGTGCCAGCAGCGACAGCCTGAGCTCCTACGAGCAGTACTTC	-	TRBV28	TRBJ2-7	many
CASSLRPYNSPLHF	TGTGCCAGCAGTTTACGGCCCTATAATTCACCCCTCCACTTT	-	TRBV28	TRBJ1-6	few
CASSSGTSRYNEQFF	TGTGCCAGCAGTTCCGGGACTAGCCGCTACAATGAGCAGTTCTTC	TRBD2	TRBV7-9	TRBJ2-1	many
CATPLRDTNTDTQYF	TGTGCCACCCCCCTTAGGGACACAAACACAGATACGCAGTATTTT	-	TRBV2	TRBJ2-3	-
CASSGAGDQPQHF	TGTGCCAGCTCCGGGGCCGGAGATCAGCCCCAGCATTTT	-	TRBV18	TRBJ1-5	many